The 15 T cell receptor beta chains in this list originate from one sample, sequenced in a study of shared clonotypes between healthy human individuals. Data came from immunoSEQ multiplex PCR; TCRdb stores just in-frame clones and leaves some out. The repertoire holds approximately 500,000 clones, with 90% to 96% as singletons. Material for sequencing was naive CD4+ T cells sorted from blood. Subset of the sample: CD45RA+ positively selected. The receptors derive from a woman in her twenties or thirties in good health.

The chain joins TRBV7-2 to TRBJ2-1; D uncertain. CDR3 size: 11 residues. Per the germline V gene, CDR1 is SGHTA and CDR2 is FQGNSA. V shed 1 base and J shed 9 bases, with 4 bases lying between them. In nucleotides, the CDR3 is TGTGCCAGCAGCTTAGTCGTTGAGCAGTTCTTC. As protein: CASSLVVEQFF.

The chain has TRBV5-1 and TRBJ2-1; 12 positions agree with TRBD2. The CDR3 consists of 15 residues. Trimming cost V 3 bases and J 4 bases; bases outside gene matches: 2. The V gene's germline CDR1 is SGHRS and CDR2 YFSETQ. CDR3 coding DNA: TGCGCCAGCAGCTGGGGACTAGCGGGTTACAATGAGCAGTTCTTC. This gives the protein CASSWGLAGYNEQFF.

V gene TRBV7-9 combines with J gene TRBJ2-5, with D unclear. TRBJ2-7 explains the end of the DNA better; the J call may be wrong. The CDR3 covers 14 residues. The germline gives CDR1 SEHNR, CDR2 FQNEAQ (reference sequence). The CDR3 bases are TGTGCCAGCAGCTTAGCCGCGGTAAACTACGAGCAGTACTTC. Amino acids: CASSLAAVNYEQYF.

The rearrangement joins TRBV20-1 to TRBJ2-1; D remains ambiguous. The germline CDR1 and CDR2 sequences are DFQATT and SNEGSKA (reference sequence). The CDR3 has 11 residues. Trimming removed 3 bases from V and 7 bases from J, with 7 bases in between. The chain's CDR3 is CSASRVNEQFF. CDR3 nucleotides: TGCAGTGCTAGTCGGGTGAATGAGCAGTTCTTC.

This sequence joins TRBV28 and TRBJ1-1; perhaps TRBD1 as D (5 bases). The V gene's germline CDR1 is MDHEN and CDR2 SYDVKM. V gave up 7 bases and J gave up 3 bases, with 15 bases separating them. The CDR3 runs 14 residues. The CDR3 protein is CASKGTPLDTEAFF. The DNA for the CDR3 is TGTGCCAGCAAGGGGACGCCTTTGGACACTGAAGCTTTCTTT. The entire variable domain, with the rest obtained from reference TRBV28 and TRBJ1-1, is as follows: DVKVTQSSRYLVKRTGEKVFLECVQDMDHENMFWYRQDPGLGLRLIYFSYDVKMKEKGDIPEGYSVSREKKERFSLILESASTNQTSMYLCASKGTPLDTEAFFGQGTRLTVV.

The V call is TRBV11-2, the J call TRBJ2-7; possibly TRBD1 for D (6 bases). V lost 6 bases and J 4 bases, leaving 19 bases between the germline ends. From germline, CDR1 is SGHAT and CDR2 FQNNGV. The CDR3 sequence is 15 residues long. CDR3 loop: CASSPQGTPAYEQYF. CDR3 nucleotides: TGTGCCAGCAGTCCACAGGGAACACCAGCTTACGAGCAGTACTTC.

The genes are TRBV5-1 and TRBJ2-4; 15 bases are shared with TRBD2. Germline CDR1 and CDR2: SGHRS and YFSETQ. Unmatched junction bases numbered 16, after V lost 4 bases and J lost 5 bases. The CDR3 contains 20 residues. CDR3 protein: CASSRDLGGLAGGSQNIQYF. The CDR3, as DNA: TGCGCCAGCAGCCGAGACTTAGGGGGACTAGCGGGAGGTAGCCAAAACATTCAGTACTTC.

The V gene is TRBV6-1, the J gene TRBJ1-2; D not certain. The CDR3 covers 14 residues. Trimming took off 8 bases at V and 0 bases at J, with 13 bases between the two ends. Germline V gives CDR1 MNHNS, CDR2 SASEGT. The CDR3 nucleotides read TGTGCCAGCGTCAGTGGTGGGGCTAACTATGGCTACACCTTC. It translates to CASVSGGANYGYTF.

About this clone: Other DNA sequences in the same sample also yield this CDR3. The V and J genes are TRBV5-1 and TRBJ2-5; tentatively, D is TRBD2 (6 bases). Germline-derived CDR1 and CDR2 are SGHRS and YFSETQ. The CDR3 sequence is 14 residues long. The V end was cut by 4 bases, the J end by 2 bases, with 12 bases between. The CDR3 DNA reads TGCGCCAGCAGCGGGGGGACGGCTCAAGAGACCCAGTACTTC. It encodes CASSGGTAQETQYF.

This clone was seen just once. The rearrangement uses TRBV27 and TRBJ1-5; 7 bases line up with TRBD1. This CDR3 is built from 16 residues. Trimming cost V 6 bases and J 6 bases; bases outside gene matches: 14. Per the germline V gene, CDR1 is MNHEY and CDR2 is SMNVEV (reference sequence). The CDR3 DNA reads TGTGCCAGCAGGAAGAGGGGGACAGTGGATGTTCAGCCCCAGCATTTT. It is translated as CASRKRGTVDVQPQHF.

The chain recombines TRBV23-1 with TRBJ2-7, with no clear D. TRBV23-1 is placed among ORFs of uncertain function. This CDR3 is 15 amino acids long. Trimming left V 0 bases short and J 0 bases short, with 9 bases between. CDR3 bases: TGCGCCAGCAGTCAATCCCGGGCAAACTCCTACGAGCAGTACTTC. Residues: CASSQSRANSYEQYF.

The V gene is TRBV15, the J gene TRBJ1-2, with 8 bases fitting TRBD1. Germline trimming cut 3 bases from V and 7 bases from J; bases unmatched to any gene: 10. CDR1 and CDR2 (germline): LNHNV, YYDKDF (reference sequence). CDR3 length equals 15 residues. CDR3 in amino acids: CATSRVVQGGLGYTF. CDR3 DNA: TGTGCCACCAGCAGGGTGGTACAGGGGGGTCTTGGCTACACCTTC.

The J gene is TRBJ1-5, the V gene TRBV2; no clear D gene. The CDR3 is 12 amino acids. Per germline, CDR1 SNHLY and CDR2 FYNNEI. The V and J ends lost 4 bases and 9 bases respectively, with 10 bases between them. This CDR3 reads CASSGIGRPQHF. In DNA form, the CDR3 reads TGTGCCAGCAGTGGTATTGGGAGGCCCCAGCATTTT.

The chain is built from TRBV18 and TRBJ2-3, with 12 bases identical to TRBD1. V gave up 3 bases and J gave up 2 bases; unmatched junction bases: 12. Germline V lookup: CDR1 KGHSH, CDR2 LQKENI. This CDR3 is 19 amino acids long. For the CDR3, the DNA is TGTGCCAGCTCACCCGGGACAGGGGGCTTTCATCGGAACACAGATACGCAGTATTTT. Amino acid sequence: CASSPGTGGFHRNTDTQYF.

The table lists this clone with a count of one. The V call is TRBV28, the J call TRBJ1-1; 11 bases are a match to TRBD1. V trimming: 5 bases; J trimming: 3 bases; junction bases outside the gene matches: 8. In germline, CDR1 is MDHEN, CDR2 SYDVKM. This CDR3 has 16 amino acids. Written as DNA, the CDR3 is TGTGCCAGCAGTACTGAGGACAGGGGGCGGGACACTGAAGCTTTCTTT. The encoded protein is CASSTEDRGRDTEAFF.